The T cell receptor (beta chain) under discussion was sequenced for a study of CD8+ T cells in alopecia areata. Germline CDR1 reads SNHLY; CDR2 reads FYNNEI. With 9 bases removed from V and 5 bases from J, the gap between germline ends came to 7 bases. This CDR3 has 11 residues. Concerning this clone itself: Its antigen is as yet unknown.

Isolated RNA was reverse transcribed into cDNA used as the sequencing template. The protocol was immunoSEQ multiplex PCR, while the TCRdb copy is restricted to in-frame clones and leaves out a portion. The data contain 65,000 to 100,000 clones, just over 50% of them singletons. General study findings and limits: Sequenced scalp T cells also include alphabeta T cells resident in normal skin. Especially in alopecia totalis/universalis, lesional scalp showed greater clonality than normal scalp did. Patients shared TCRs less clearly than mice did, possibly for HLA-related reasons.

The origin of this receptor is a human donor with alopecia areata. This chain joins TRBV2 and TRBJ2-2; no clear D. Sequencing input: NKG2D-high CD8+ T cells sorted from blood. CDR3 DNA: TGTGCCAGTGGGCAGACCGGGGAGCTGTTTTTT. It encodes CASGQTGELFF.